Below are 32 T cell receptor beta chains sequenced from a single sample in a study of OX40 agonist ivuxolimab in advanced cancers. The repertoire was sequenced with immunoSEQ multiplex PCR; TCRdb's copy has only in-frame clones and lacks some. This sample has tens of thousands of clones, with more than 70% found just once. The sample in question was CD4+ or CD8+ T cells sorted from blood, obtained in a trial of the OX40 agonist ivuxolimab. The receptors shown here come from an adult with an advanced solid tumor such as melanoma, head and neck, liver or kidney cancer.

The V gene is TRBV5-1, the J gene TRBJ1-1; 9 bases are shared with TRBD1. V shed 6 bases, J shed 4 bases, and the junction held 10 bases outside the gene matches. This CDR3 is 15 amino acids long. Germline V gene data show CDR1 as SGHRS and CDR2 as YFSETQ. CDR3 in DNA: TGCGCCAGCATCCTAGACCCGGGACAGGGCACTGAAGCTTTCTTT. Translated: CASILDPGQGTEAFF. Complete variable domain (other parts from reference TRBV5-1 and TRBJ1-1): KAGVTQTPRYLIKTRGQQVTLSCSPISGHRSVSWYQQTPGQGLQFLFEYFSETQRNKGNFPGRFSGRQFSNSRSEMNVSTLELGDSALYLCASILDPGQGTEAFFGQGTRLTVV.

The CDR3 here is CASSLMGTSDYNEQFF. In DNA, the CDR3 is TGTGCCAGCAGCTTAATGGGGACTAGCGACTACAATGAGCAGTTCTTC. The genes are TRBV7-3 and TRBJ2-1; 10 bases align to TRBD2. The germline V gene encodes CDR1 SGHTA and CDR2 FQGTGA. With V trimmed by 1 base and J by 3 bases, 3 bases remained unmatched. This CDR3 comprises 16 residues. Complete variable domain (other parts from reference TRBV7-3 and TRBJ2-1): GAGVSQTPSNKVTEKGKYVELRCDPISGHTALYWYRQSLGQGPEFLIYFQGTGAADDSGLPNDRFFAVRPEGSVSTLKIQRTERGDSAVYLCASSLMGTSDYNEQFFGPGTRLTVL.

The chain joins TRBV11-2 to TRBJ2-7, with a possible D match to TRBD1 (5 bases). Trimming shortened V by 2 bases and J by 5 bases, and 13 bases separated the two germline ends. This CDR3 has 14 amino acids. Germline CDR1 is SGHAT and CDR2 is FQNNGV. The CDR3 protein is CASSLPATGNEQYF. DNA of the CDR3: TGTGCCAGCAGCTTACCAGCCACAGGAAACGAGCAGTACTTC.

V is TRBV19 and J is TRBJ2-6; D is unclear. Germline lookup yields CDR1 LNHDA and CDR2 SQIVND (reference sequence). Trimming took 3 bases from V and 4 from J, leaving 10 bases between them. There are 15 residues in the CDR3. As DNA, the CDR3 is TGTGCCAGTAGTATTCTCCGTACCGGGGCCAACGTCCTGACTTTC. Its protein is CASSILRTGANVLTF. Full variable domain (remainder filled in from reference TRBV19 and TRBJ2-6): DGGITQSPKYLFRKEGQNVTLSCEQNLNHDAMYWYRQDPGQGLRLIYYSQIVNDFQKGDIAEGYSVSREKKESFPLTVTSAQKNPTAFYLCASSILRTGANVLTFGAGSRLTVL.

The chain couples TRBV5-4 to TRBJ1-2, with D uncertain. CDR1 SGHNT and CDR2 YYREEE come from the germline V gene (reference sequence). This CDR3 comprises 14 residues. V shed 0 bases and J shed 10 bases, with 16 bases lying between them. CDR3 amino acids: CASSLADEGVYYTF. The CDR3, as DNA: TGTGCCAGCAGCTTGGCCGATGAGGGTGTGTACTACACCTTC.

V gene TRBV7-2 combines with J gene TRBJ1-5, with D perhaps TRBD1 (6 bases). CDR3 length: 13 residues. Between the trimmed V and J ends, which lost 5 bases and 6 bases, there was a span of 11 bases. Germline V gene sequence: CDR1 SGHTA, CDR2 FQGNSA. The CDR3 reads CASSVQGPQPQHF. The CDR3 region has the DNA TGTGCCAGCAGCGTACAGGGCCCTCAGCCCCAGCATTTT. The full variable domain, in which reference TRBV7-2 and TRBJ1-5 provide the parts outside the CDR3, is GAGVSQSPSNKVTEKGKDVELRCDPISGHTALYWYRQSLGQGLEFLIYFQGNSAPDKSGLPSDRFSAERTGGSVSTLTIQRTQQEDSAVYLCASSVQGPQPQHFGDGTRLSIL.

The chain couples TRBV11-1 to TRBJ2-1; D ambiguous. The V end lost 2 bases, the J end lost 7 bases, and 9 bases lay between the germline ends. CDR1 and CDR2 (germline): SGHAT, FQDESV (reference sequence). The CDR3 has 13 amino acids. As DNA, the CDR3 is TGTGCCAGCAGCTTAATGGGAAAAAATGAGCAGTTCTTC. It codes for CASSLMGKNEQFF.

The chain couples TRBV6-1 to TRBJ1-3; 7 nucleotides match TRBD1. Germline assignment: CDR1 MNHNS and CDR2 SASEGT. V shed 6 bases and J 2 bases; nucleotides not matched to a gene: 1. This CDR3 contains 13 residues. The CDR3 is CASRGQAGNTIYF. CDR3 bases: TGTGCCAGCAGAGGACAGGCTGGAAACACCATATATTTT.

CDR3 protein: CASSPGLSGEKLFF. The CDR3 region has the DNA TGTGCCAGCAGCCCCGGCCTGTCCGGAGAAAAACTGTTTTTT. J is TRBJ1-4 and V is TRBV7-2; D unclear. Trimming pared 5 bases from V and 8 bases from J, leaving 15 bases between. Per germline, CDR1 SGHTA and CDR2 FQGNSA. The CDR3 loop spans 14 amino acids.

This clone appeared once. The chain couples TRBV18 to TRBJ2-1, with D possibly matching TRBD2 (5 bases). The CDR3 is made up of 16 amino acids. V gave up 2 bases and J gave up 3 bases, with 14 bases separating them. Germline lookup yields CDR1 KGHSH and CDR2 LQKENI. The CDR3 loop reads CASSPGIQRNYNEQFF. The CDR3 bases are TGTGCCAGCTCACCAGGGATCCAGCGGAACTACAATGAGCAGTTCTTC.

The chain recombines TRBV5-6 with TRBJ1-5; D ambiguous. The CDR3 totals 14 residues. Germline-derived CDR1 and CDR2 are SGHDT and YYEEEE. V lost 1 base and J 6 bases, leaving 11 bases between the germline ends. Here the CDR3 reads CASSLTGNSQPQHF. The CDR3 bases are TGTGCCAGCAGCTTGACGGGGAATAGTCAGCCCCAGCATTTT. The full variable domain, in which reference TRBV5-6 and TRBJ1-5 provide the parts outside the CDR3, is DAGVTQSPTHLIKTRGQQVTLRCSPKSGHDTVSWYQQALGQGPQFIFQYYEEEERQRGNFPDRFSGHQFPNYSSELNVNALLLGDSALYLCASSLTGNSQPQHFGDGTRLSIL.

This clone showed up just a few times. The same CDR3 can be traced to other DNA sequences in this sample. This chain joins TRBV7-6 and TRBJ2-7; 9 nucleotides align to TRBD2. V trimming: 3 bases; J trimming: 5 bases; junction bases outside the gene matches: 5. This CDR3 has 14 residues. Germline lookup yields CDR1 SGHVS and CDR2 FNYEAQ. Here the CDR3 DNA reads TGTGCCAGCAGCTTGGCGGGAGGGCCCAACGAGCAGTACTTC. Residues: CASSLAGGPNEQYF.

The V call is TRBV5-5, the J call TRBJ2-5, with D perhaps matching TRBD1 (6 bases). Trimming removed 0 bases from V and 4 bases from J, with 16 bases in between. Germline CDR1 is SGHKS and CDR2 is YYEKEE (reference sequence). The CDR3 runs 16 residues. The CDR3 here is CASSLAAGVRGETQYF. In nucleotides, the CDR3 is TGTGCCAGCAGCTTGGCGGCAGGGGTAAGAGGAGAGACCCAGTACTTC.

The chain joins TRBV7-6 to TRBJ2-5; D unclear. The CDR3 consists of 16 residues. The V gene's germline CDR1 is SGHVS and CDR2 FNYEAQ. The V gene lost 1 base and the J gene lost 1 base, with 13 bases spanning the gap. For the CDR3, the DNA is TGTGCCAGCAGCTTAGGAGCAGATGCCTTCCAAGAGACCCAGTACTTC. It encodes CASSLGADAFQETQYF. The full variable domain, in which reference TRBV7-6 and TRBJ2-5 provide the parts outside the CDR3, is GAGVSQSPRYKVTKRGQDVALRCDPISGHVSLYWYRQALGQGPEFLTYFNYEAQQDKSGLPNDRFSAERPEGSISTLTIQRTEQRDSAMYRCASSLGADAFQETQYFGPGTRLLVL.

The chain employs TRBV10-2 and TRBJ2-3; TRBD2 matches 12 bases. The germline V gene has CDR1 WSHSY and CDR2 SAAADI. The J segment lost 3 bases and the V segment lost 6 bases, leaving 7 bases of the junction unmatched. CDR3 length equals 16 residues. In nucleotides, the CDR3 is TGCGCCAGCAGAGCGACTAGCGGGAGACTGACAGATACGCAGTATTTT. This encodes CASRATSGRLTDTQYF.

Note on this clone: A junction boundary mismatches the germline segment, possibly from a read error. The rearrangement links TRBV7-6 to TRBJ2-1; no reliable D call. The CDR3 contains 15 residues. Germline lookup yields CDR1 SGHVS and CDR2 FNYEAQ. In DNA form, the CDR3 reads TGTGCCAGCAGCTTAGGAATCTCAGAGTACAGTGAGCAGTTCTTC. This codes for CASSLGISEYSEQFF.

This clone has ten or more counts. The rearrangement joins TRBV6-1 to TRBJ1-5; the D is unclear. Germline CDR1 reads MNHNS; CDR2 reads SASEGT. The length of the CDR3 is 14 residues. V was clipped by 3 bases and J by 0 bases, with 6 bases between them. The CDR3 is CASSDRVSNQPQHF. The CDR3, as DNA: TGTGCCAGCAGTGACCGGGTTAGCAATCAGCCCCAGCATTTT.

The J gene is TRBJ2-1, the V gene TRBV7-2; possible D gene TRBD2, 6 bases. Between the trimmed V and J ends, which lost 6 bases and 3 bases, there was a span of 21 bases. The germline V gene encodes CDR1 SGHTA and CDR2 FQGNSA. CDR3 length: 17 amino acids. The CDR3 is CASRTGTSLAGYNEQFF. The CDR3 bases are TGTGCCAGCAGAACCGGGACTTCCCTGGCGGGCTACAATGAGCAGTTCTTC.

In the case of this clone: This sample also contains other DNA sequences that code for the same CDR3. This chain links TRBV28 with TRBJ2-7, with 11 bases matching TRBD1. V dropped 4 bases and J dropped 4; count of bases not matched to a gene: 3. The CDR3 runs 14 residues. CDR1 and CDR2 from the germline V gene are MDHEN and SYDVKM. This CDR3 reads CASSSGQGGYEQYF. CDR3 bases: TGTGCCAGCAGTTCGGGACAGGGGGGGTACGAGCAGTACTTC.

The genes are TRBV6-4 and TRBJ1-2; the match to TRBD1 covers 12 bases. The V gene end was trimmed by 4 bases and the J gene end by 8 bases; junction bases not matched to a gene: 5. Germline CDR1 reads MRHNA; CDR2 reads SNTAGT. The CDR3 is made up of 14 amino acids. The CDR3 bases are TGTGCCAGCAGTGGAACCGGGACAGGGGGCGGCTACACCTTC. This translates into CASSGTGTGGGYTF.

The V call is TRBV19, the J call TRBJ2-7; the match to TRBD1 covers 8 bases. This CDR3 comprises 15 residues. J was trimmed by 5 bases and V by 5 bases; bases with no gene match: 11. Germline-derived CDR1 and CDR2 are LNHDA and SQIVND (reference sequence). The CDR3 DNA reads as TGTGCCAGTAGTCGGGACAGGACACTCGCCCACGAGCAGTACTTC. It encodes CASSRDRTLAHEQYF. Based on the CDR3 plus reference TRBV19 and TRBJ2-7, the full variable domain is DGGITQSPKYLFRKEGQNVTLSCEQNLNHDAMYWYRQDPGQGLRLIYYSQIVNDFQKGDIAEGYSVSREKKESFPLTVTSAQKNPTAFYLCASSRDRTLAHEQYFGPGTRLTVT.

The chain joins TRBV5-1 to TRBJ2-1; maybe TRBD2 (5 bases). There are 17 residues in the CDR3. The germline V gene encodes CDR1 SGHRS and CDR2 YFSETQ. Trimming removed 0 bases from V and 0 bases from J, with 13 bases in between. CDR3 residues: CASSLAALAFSYNEQFF. Here the CDR3 DNA reads TGCGCCAGCAGCTTGGCCGCCCTAGCATTCTCCTACAATGAGCAGTTCTTC.

This sequence joins TRBV2 and TRBJ1-4, with 9 bases that match TRBD1. The CDR3 contains 14 residues. V dropped 5 bases and J dropped 7; count of bases not matched to a gene: 5. CDR1 is SNHLY and CDR2 is FYNNEI in the germline V gene. The CDR3 DNA is TGTGCCAGCAGTCGGGACAGGGAGACTGAAAAACTGTTTTTT. Protein sequence: CASSRDRETEKLFF.

The J gene is TRBJ2-3, the V gene TRBV4-3, with 11 bases that match TRBD1. Trimming cost V 2 bases and J 4 bases; bases outside gene matches: 2. The CDR3 covers 15 residues. Germline V lookup: CDR1 LGHNA, CDR2 YSLEER. The CDR3 bases are TGCGCCAGCAGCCAACGGACAGGGGGCCCAGATACGCAGTATTTT. This codes for CASSQRTGGPDTQYF.

This clone was recorded only once. This sequence joins TRBV2 and TRBJ2-2; 9 bases are shared with TRBD2. V lost 3 bases and J lost 5; bases outside the gene matches: 10. CDR3 size: 17 residues. Germline V gives CDR1 SNHLY, CDR2 FYNNEI. The CDR3 DNA follows: TGTGCCAGCAGTGATGGGACTAGCAGGAAGTTAACCGGGGAGCTGTTTTTT. Protein sequence: CASSDGTSRKLTGELFF.

CDR3 residues: CASSQADREGQPQHF. CDR3 in DNA: TGTGCCAGCAGCCAGGCGGACAGGGAAGGTCAGCCCCAGCATTTT. This sequence joins TRBV4-2 and TRBJ1-5; 8 positions match TRBD1. V trimming: 3 bases; J trimming: 6 bases; junction bases outside the gene matches: 7. This CDR3 has 15 amino acids. Germline V gives CDR1 LGHNA, CDR2 YNFKEQ.

The chain is built from TRBV18 and TRBJ2-3; the match to TRBD2 covers 8 bases. With 3 bases clipped from V and 3 bases from J, the junction kept 8 bases outside the gene matches. There are 16 residues in the CDR3. Germline CDR1 is KGHSH and CDR2 is LQKENI. The CDR3 region has the DNA TGTGCCAGCTCACCGCAGTCGGGAGGGGGTACAGATACGCAGTATTTT. As protein: CASSPQSGGGTDTQYF.

The chain combines TRBV5-1 with TRBJ2-3, with 10 bases aligning to TRBD2. V trimming: 2 bases; J trimming: 2 bases; junction bases outside the gene matches: 8. CDR1 SGHRS and CDR2 YFSETQ come from the germline V gene. The CDR3 spans 17 residues. The chain's CDR3 is CASSLLVTSGYTDTQYF. The DNA for the CDR3 is TGCGCCAGCAGCTTATTGGTGACTAGCGGGTACACAGATACGCAGTATTTT.

The gene calls are TRBV4-3 and TRBJ2-1; 14 bases fit TRBD2. V lost 0 bases, J lost 0 bases, and 4 bases stayed unmatched. The CDR3 has 19 amino acids. The germline V gene has CDR1 LGHNA and CDR2 YSLEER. The CDR3 sequence is CASSQDPGTSGSSYNEQFF. In DNA form, the CDR3 reads TGCGCCAGCAGCCAAGATCCCGGGACTAGCGGGAGCTCCTACAATGAGCAGTTCTTC.

The chain is built from TRBV4-2 and TRBJ2-7; possibly TRBD2 for D (7 bases). The CDR3 runs 16 residues. CDR1 and CDR2 (germline): LGHNA, YNFKEQ. V was cut by 4 bases and J by 4 bases, with 20 bases left in between. The CDR3 region has the DNA TGTGCCAGCAGCCGCTCAGGGGCTAGCGGTGGTTACGAGCAGTACTTC. Its protein product is CASSRSGASGGYEQYF.

This CDR3 reads CASSVDIDYGYTF. Here the CDR3 DNA reads TGCGCCAGCAGTGTCGACATAGACTATGGCTACACCTTC. The chain has TRBV5-1 and TRBJ1-2; D gene ambiguous. Germline lookup yields CDR1 SGHRS and CDR2 YFSETQ. V lost 5 bases, J lost 3 bases, and 11 bases lay in between. This CDR3 is built from 13 residues.

The chain employs TRBV28 and TRBJ1-2; TRBD1 matches 7 bases. CDR1 MDHEN and CDR2 SYDVKM come from the germline V gene. The CDR3 is 16 residues long. J was trimmed by 3 bases and V by 10 bases; bases with no gene match: 17. CDR3 residues: CATLQTGHRDYYGYTF. The CDR3 DNA sequence: TGTGCCACTCTCCAGACAGGGCATAGAGATTACTATGGCTACACCTTC.